The source of this T cell receptor (beta chain) is a study of blood T cell repertoires in COVID-19. Study details: From T cells, B-cell-depleted T cells, or PBMCs came the material, which was cDNA or gDNA.

The CDR3 runs 11 residues. The V gene lost 5 bases and the J gene lost 4 bases, with 9 bases spanning the gap. CDR1 DFQATT and CDR2 SNEGSKA come from the germline V gene (reference sequence). Libraries were prepared by immunoSEQ multiplex PCR; TCRdb keeps only in-frame clonotypes and omits some of them. The repertoire holds roughly 35,000 clones, with around four fifths as singletons. The TCR originated in a man older than 75 with acute or convalescent COVID-19. This chain links TRBV20-1 with TRBJ2-7, with D possibly being TRBD1 (6 bases). The sequenced material came from peripheral blood. Here the CDR3 DNA reads TGCAGTGCTCTCCAGGGGTACGAGCAGTACTTC. Its translation is CSALQGYEQYF.